These T cell receptor beta chains were read from a single sample in a study of cytomegalovirus exposure and HLA in healthy donors. Profiling relied on immunoSEQ multiplex PCR, and the TCRdb table lists in-frame clones only, not all of them. The sample records around 170,000 clones, approximately 71% being singletons. Sequencing was carried out using PBMCs. Receptors were obtained from a girl aged 10-17 years in good health and CMV-seronegative. Each CDR3 is given with its conserved first and last residue. A D gene is named only where the DNA matches it firmly. Size is stated for part of the rows, as once, few or many counts, or as a class when the clone is expanded.

-,TRBD1,TRBJ2-2,TRBV10-1,TGCGCCAGCAGTGGGGGACAGACGAACACCGGGGAGCTGTTTTTT,CASSGGQTNTGELFF
-,-,TRBJ2-7,TRBV7-9,TGTGCCAGCAGCTTAGGTTGGGGGCCTCAGTACTTC,CASSLGWGPQYF
-,-,TRBJ1-1,TRBV7-2,TGTGCCAGCAGGGTACAGGGGAACACTGAAGCTTTCTTT,CASRVQGNTEAFF
few,TRBD1,TRBJ2-7,TRBV27,TGTGCCAGCAGTTTTGGCCCGAGGACAGGGGGCTACGAGCAGTACTTC,CASSFGPRTGGYEQYF
once,-,TRBJ2-1,TRBV29-1,TGCAGCGTTGAAGGCAGGGTCTCCTACAATGAGCAGTTCTTC,CSVEGRVSYNEQFF
few,-,TRBJ1-5,TRBV5-6,TGTGCCAGCAGCTTGCAGGGAGGCCAGCCCCAGCATTTT,CASSLQGGQPQHF
-,-,TRBJ1-4,TRBV27,TGTGCCAGCAGTTTAGCGGTAGGGGGATACCCTGAAAAACTGTTTTTT,CASSLAVGGYPEKLFF
-,TRBD1,TRBJ2-5,TRBV9,TGTGCCAGCAGCGTAGAGTACGGACAGGGGTACCAAGAGACCCAGTACTTC,CASSVEYGQGYQETQYF
-,TRBD1,TRBJ1-2,TRBV6-5,TGTGCCAGCAGTTACTCTACGGACGTACAGGGGAAAGGCTACACCTTC,CASSYSTDVQGKGYTF
-,TRBD1,TRBJ2-1,TRBV9,TGTGCCAGCAGCGTAGACACAGGGGAAGACAATGAGCAGTTCTTC,CASSVDTGEDNEQFF
-,TRBD2,TRBJ2-7,TRBV7-2,TGTGCCAGCAGCTCTGGACTAGCGGGCGTTCTCTACGAGCAGTACTTC,CASSSGLAGVLYEQYF
-,TRBD1,TRBJ1-4,TRBV27,TGTGCCAGCAGTTCCCGGACAGGGTTTGAAAAACTGTTTTTT,CASSSRTGFEKLFF
-,-,TRBJ2-1,TRBV19,TGTGCCAGTAGTACCCCACGAGGGACTCGGATTAACTCCTACAATGAGCAGTTCTTC,CASSTPRGTRINSYNEQFF
-,TRBD2,TRBJ2-5,TRBV5-6,TGTGCCAGCAGCTTACCCCCTAGCGGGGGGTACCAAGAGACCCAGTACTTC,CASSLPPSGGYQETQYF
-,TRBD1,TRBJ1-1,TRBV7-9,TGTGCCAGCATCATGGGACAGGGGACCCCTGAAGCTTTCTTT,CASIMGQGTPEAFF
-,-,TRBJ2-2,TRBV12-5,TGTGCTAGTGGTGCCCCAACAGACAGCACCGGGGAGCTGTTTTTT,CASGAPTDSTGELFF
-,TRBD1,TRBJ1-6,TRBV5-1,TGCGCCAGCAGCTCGGGACAGGGGGATTCACCCCTCCACTTT,CASSSGQGDSPLHF
-,TRBD2,TRBJ2-7,TRBV5-8,TGTGCCAGCAGCTTGGGGGGGGGAGGCGCCTACGAGCAGTACTTC,CASSLGGGGAYEQYF
-,-,TRBJ1-1,TRBV5-1,TGCGCCAGCAGCACGACAGGTACGGACACTGAAGCTTTCTTT,CASSTTGTDTEAFF
-,-,TRBJ1-2,TRBV18,TGTGCCAGCTCACCAAGGGACCAGGGGTCTGGCTACACCTTC,CASSPRDQGSGYTF
-,-,TRBJ2-1,TRBV2,TGTGCCAGCAGTGACAGGAGGTCTAGCCGGACCTCCTACAATGAGCAGTTCTTC,CASSDRRSSRTSYNEQFF
few,-,TRBJ1-3,TRBV28,TGTGCCAGCGTGGAGGGGAAAAGCTCTGGAAACACCATATATTTT,CASVEGKSSGNTIYF
-,-,TRBJ2-6,TRBV27,TGTGCCAGCAGTTTATCCCCGGCTGGGGCCAACGTCCTGACTTTC,CASSLSPAGANVLTF
-,-,TRBJ2-2,TRBV9,TGTGCCAGCAGCCTAGGGGGGGGGCGCGCCGGGGAGCTGTTTTTT,CASSLGGGRAGELFF
few,-,TRBJ2-7,TRBV30,TGTGCCTGGAGGAATACAGGGAACCCATACGAGCAGTACTTC,CAWRNTGNPYEQYF
-,TRBD2,TRBJ2-1,TRBV30,TGTGCCTGGAGTGTGCGGGGGGCCAGTGAGCAGTTCTTC,CAWSVRGASEQFF
-,-,TRBJ2-6,TRBV14,TGTGCCAGCTCGGCGGGGAATCTTCTCGGGGCCAACGTCCTGACTTTC,CASSAGNLLGANVLTF
-,TRBD1,TRBJ2-7,TRBV23-1,TGCGCCAGCTCCCGGGACAGGGACCACGAGCAGTACTTC,CASSRDRDHEQYF
-,TRBD2,TRBJ2-3,TRBV6-1,TGTGCCAGCAGTGACCACACTAGCGGGGGGCTATATACGCAGTATTTT,CASSDHTSGGLYTQYF
few,-,TRBJ1-6,TRBV19,TGTGCCAGTAGCCAGGCCCCCCCTTCACCCCTCCACTTT,CASSQAPPSPLHF
-,TRBD1,TRBJ1-1,TRBV6-6,TGTGCCAGCAGACTTGGACAGGGGAACACTGAAGCTTTCTTT,CASRLGQGNTEAFF
once,-,TRBJ2-5,TRBV6-6,TGTGCCAGCAGTTACCAGGGGGAGACCCAGTACTTC,CASSYQGETQYF
-,-,TRBJ2-5,TRBV7-2,TGTGCCAGCAGCCCGAGTCTAGTGGAAGAGACCCAGTACTTC,CASSPSLVEETQYF
-,-,TRBJ2-6,TRBV7-9,TGTGCCAGCAGCGACAACTCTGGGGCCAACGTCCTGACTTTC,CASSDNSGANVLTF
-,-,TRBJ1-4,TRBV6-6,TGTGCCAGCAGTCTCGACAGAACTAATGAAAAACTGTTTTTT,CASSLDRTNEKLFF
few,TRBD1,TRBJ2-7,TRBV19,TGTGCCAGTAGTAGGGACAGGGTGGCCCACGAGCAGTACTTC,CASSRDRVAHEQYF
-,-,TRBJ1-4,TRBV27,TGTGCCAGCAGGGGGGGAACCTATGAAAAACTGTTTTTT,CASRGGTYEKLFF
-,-,TRBJ1-1,TRBV11-2,TGTGCCAGCAGCCGAGATCCGAACACTGAAGCTTTCTTT,CASSRDPNTEAFF
-,TRBD2,TRBJ2-5,TRBV5-6,TGTGCCAGCAGCTTGGGGCGGGGGTTTGGAGAGACCCAGTACTTC,CASSLGRGFGETQYF
-,TRBD2,TRBJ2-1,TRBV6-1,TGTGCCAGCAGTGAAGTCCTCGGGACTAGCGAGGAGCAGTTCTTC,CASSEVLGTSEEQFF
-,TRBD2,TRBJ2-3,TRBV6-4,TGTGCCAGCAGCCGCGGACTAGCCAGCACAGATACGCAGTATTTT,CASSRGLASTDTQYF
-,-,TRBJ1-5,TRBV6-1,TGTGCCAGCAGTAGGGAGTTGGATCAGCCCCAGCATTTT,CASSRELDQPQHF
-,-,TRBJ2-7,TRBV29-1,TGCAGCGCGGGGGAACTATCCTACGAGCAGTACTTC,CSAGELSYEQYF
-,-,TRBJ2-5,TRBV29-1,TGCAGCGTCCTCGGGGAAGAGACCCAGTACTTC,CSVLGEETQYF
few,-,TRBJ1-3,TRBV30,TGTGCCTGGAGTGTAAGGGGAGGTTCGGTTGGAAACACCATATATTTT,CAWSVRGGSVGNTIYF
-,TRBD1,TRBJ2-2,TRBV2,TGTGCCAGCAGTCTCAGGGGGACCACCGGGGAGCTGTTTTTT,CASSLRGTTGELFF